The 24 T cell receptor beta chains below come from one sample, sequenced in a study of T cells in Graves' hyperthyroidism and ophthalmopathy. TCR beta CDR3 sequences were amplified from RNA transcripts. A first-round RT-PCR of the TCR CDR3 used the HTBI primer set. Each CDR3 protein gets one entry after TCRdb re-called the multiplex PCR reads with MiXCR. The sample includes approximately 710,000 distinct CDR3 sequences, 15% to 20% of them seen just once. Input material: blood. Every receptor here comes from a man between 50 and 59 years old with Graves' hyperthyroidism.

This clonotype has a count of ten or more. The CDR3 region is CASSQAGSNTEAFF. The CDR3 DNA sequence: TGTGCCAGCAGCCAAGCGGGATCCAACACTGAAGCTTTCTTT. V gene TRBV3-1 combines with J gene TRBJ1-1; D not resolved. The CDR3 contains 14 residues. Germline V gene data show CDR1 as LGHDT and CDR2 as YNNKEL (reference sequence). V lost 1 base to trimming and J lost 2 bases, with 8 bases between them.

This clonotype was observed at least ten times. The chain recombines TRBV28 with TRBJ2-7; TRBD1 matches 9 bases. Trimming at V came to 7 bases and at J to 0 bases, leaving 4 bases not matched to a gene. Germline V lookup: CDR1 MDHEN, CDR2 SYDVKM. CDR3 length: 14 amino acids. DNA for the CDR3: TGTGCCAGCAAACCGGGACAGGGCTCCTACGAGCAGTACTTC. Protein product: CASKPGQGSYEQYF.

This clonotype was observed at least ten times. This chain uses TRBV7-8 with TRBJ2-3; 10 bases are a match to TRBD2. Germline trimming cut 7 bases from V and 6 bases from J; bases unmatched to any gene: 10. The CDR3 covers 15 residues. The germline V gene encodes CDR1 SGHVS and CDR2 FQNEAQ. CDR3 protein: CASNTRASGSDTQYF. The DNA for the CDR3 is TGTGCCAGCAACACCAGGGCTAGCGGGAGCGATACGCAGTATTTT. Complete variable domain (other parts from reference TRBV7-8 and TRBJ2-3): GAGVSQSPRYKVAKRGQDVALRCDPISGHVSLFWYQQALGQGPEFLTYFQNEAQLDKSGLPSDRFFAERPEGSVSTLKIQRTQQEDSAVYLCASNTRASGSDTQYFGPGTRLTVL.

This clonotype was seen many times. The rearrangement links TRBV12-3 or TRBV12-4 to TRBJ1-6; TRBD1 is a possible D gene (6 bases). The ends were cut back, 5 bases at V and 8 bases at J, with 16 bases in the middle. This CDR3 is 15 amino acids long. As DNA, the CDR3 is TGTGCCAGCAGTCCAGGGACACGGTGGGATTCACCCCTCCACTTT. Its translation is CASSPGTRWDSPLHF.

This clonotype has more than one count but fewer than ten. This chain uses TRBV18 with TRBJ2-1, with no clear D. The germline V and J ends were trimmed by 2 bases and 0 bases, with 17 bases remaining between them. The CDR3 spans 18 residues. Germline CDR1 and CDR2: KGHSH and LQKENI. As DNA, the CDR3 is TGTGCCAGCTCACCAACGTACATGAGTAGGAGCTCCTACAATGAGCAGTTCTTC. This codes for CASSPTYMSRSSYNEQFF. Full variable domain (remainder filled in from reference TRBV18 and TRBJ2-1): NAGVMQNPRHLVRRRGQEARLRCSPMKGHSHVYWYRQLPEEGLKFMVYLQKENIIDESGMPKERFSAEFPKEGPSILRIQQVVRGDSAAYFCASSPTYMSRSSYNEQFFGPGTRLTVL.

The J gene is TRBJ1-5, the V gene TRBV20-1; D is uncertain. In germline, CDR1 is DFQATT, CDR2 SNEGSKA (reference sequence). Between the trimmed V and J ends, which lost 5 bases and 2 bases, there was a span of 10 bases. The CDR3 is 13 amino acids. The CDR3 here is CSAPPGGNQPQHF. The CDR3 DNA is TGCAGTGCTCCGCCAGGCGGCAATCAGCCCCAGCATTTT.

Many counts were recorded for this clonotype. The V and J genes are TRBV20-1 and TRBJ2-1; 7 nucleotides match TRBD2. The germline gives CDR1 DFQATT, CDR2 SNEGSKA (reference sequence). The CDR3 is made up of 15 amino acids. After removal of 7 bases from V and 0 bases from J, the junction contained 9 bases not matched to a gene. In DNA form, the CDR3 reads TGCAGTGAGGTTGCGGGAGTGATCTCCTACAATGAGCAGTTCTTC. Translating it yields CSEVAGVISYNEQFF.

As to this clonotype: At one end, the junction sequence differs from germline, possibly due to a read error. The CDR3 loop is CASRTGGTWSSQPQHF. The DNA for the CDR3 is TGTGCCAGCAGAACAGGGGGGACGTGGAGCAGTCAGCCCCAGCATTTT. The J gene is TRBJ1-5, the V gene TRBV6-1; TRBD1 matches at 8 bases. Germline assignment: CDR1 MNHNS and CDR2 SASEGT. The CDR3 runs 16 residues.

The gene calls are TRBV18 and TRBJ2-3, with TRBD1 matching over 9 bases. The CDR3 length is 15 residues. CDR1 KGHSH and CDR2 LQKENI come from the germline V gene. The V segment lost 3 bases and the J segment 6 bases; nucleotides outside the gene matches: 7. The CDR3: CASSPKRTGEDTQYF. The CDR3, as DNA: TGTGCCAGCTCACCGAAACGGACAGGGGAGGATACGCAGTATTTT.

This clonotype has a count of ten or more. The rearrangement links TRBV14 to TRBJ2-7; D ambiguous. The CDR3 consists of 13 residues. Germline loops: CDR1 SGHDN, CDR2 FVKESK. V was cut by 0 bases and J by 3 bases, with 6 bases left in between. CDR3: CASSQDTNYEQYF. The CDR3, as DNA: TGTGCCAGCAGCCAAGATACCAACTACGAGCAGTACTTC.

This clonotype was seen a handful of times. The chain combines TRBV24-1 with TRBJ2-3, with D perhaps matching TRBD2 (5 bases). Germline V CDR1 and CDR2: KGHDR, SFDVKD. Trimming removed 3 bases at V and 4 bases at J, with 7 bases between. The CDR3 extends over 13 amino acids. This CDR3 is CATSDPGADTQYF. The CDR3 nucleotides read TGTGCCACCAGTGATCCCGGGGCAGATACGCAGTATTTT.

Ten or more counts support this clonotype. The rearrangement links TRBV7-2 to TRBJ2-7; D is tentatively TRBD1 or TRBD2 (7 bases each). In germline, CDR1 is SGHTA, CDR2 FQGNSA. V shed 5 bases and J shed 2 bases, with 13 bases lying between them. CDR3 length equals 14 residues. Written as DNA, the CDR3 is TGTGCCAGCAGCGACAGGGCGGGGGCCTACGAGCAGTACTTC. It is translated as CASSDRAGAYEQYF.

This clonotype has at least ten counts. CDR3: CASHAGRNSPLHF. DNA for the CDR3: TGTGCCAGCCACGCCGGGCGGAATTCACCCCTCCACTTT. The V gene is TRBV6-1, the J gene TRBJ1-6; no firm D call. This CDR3 is built from 13 residues. The V gene lost 8 bases and the J gene lost 7 bases, with 12 bases spanning the gap. Germline CDR1 and CDR2: MNHNS and SASEGT.

This clonotype has ten or more counts. V usage is TRBV20-1 and J usage is TRBJ2-3; possibly TRBD2 for D (5 bases). Per the germline V gene, CDR1 is DFQATT and CDR2 is SNEGSKA (reference sequence). CDR3 size: 12 residues. V lost 7 bases and J lost 5, with 13 bases in between. The CDR3: CSGEGEVDTQYF. In DNA, the CDR3 is TGCAGTGGCGAGGGAGAGGTAGATACGCAGTATTTT.

There are a few counts of this clonotype. J is TRBJ1-1 and V is TRBV6-5, with D uncertain. CDR3 size: 15 residues. Trimming left V 2 bases short and J 1 base short, with 11 bases between. The germline V gene encodes CDR1 MNHEY and CDR2 SVGAGI. DNA of the CDR3: TGTGCCAGCAGTTACGGACCGGACGGGAACACTGAAGCTTTCTTT. It codes for CASSYGPDGNTEAFF.

The rearrangement links TRBV20-1 to TRBJ2-3; 9 bases align to TRBD2. Germline V gives CDR1 DFQATT, CDR2 SNEGSKA (reference sequence). V was clipped by 7 bases and J by 1 base; unmatched bases: 9. The CDR3 has 15 residues. The CDR3 nucleotides are TGCAGTGTTCGAGAGGCTAGCGGGGGCACAGATACGCAGTATTTT. It is translated as CSVREASGGTDTQYF.

V and J are TRBV7-2 and TRBJ2-7; 7 bases map to TRBD1. The ends lost 5 bases at V and 4 bases at J; junction bases unmatched: 11. The germline gives CDR1 SGHTA, CDR2 FQGNSA. The CDR3 is 15 amino acids. In DNA, the CDR3 is TGTGCCAGCAGCGCCACCCTGGACAGGAGGTACGAGCAGTACTTC. It codes for CASSATLDRRYEQYF.

This sequence joins TRBV25-1 and TRBJ1-4, with a weak D call TRBD1 (5 bases). CDR1 and CDR2 from the germline V gene are MGHDK and SYGVNS. With 3 bases removed from V and 5 bases from J, the gap between germline ends came to 10 bases. CDR3 length: 14 amino acids. The DNA of the CDR3 is TGTGCCAGCAGTGACCCCGGGACGAATGAAAAACTGTTTTTT. Its translation is CASSDPGTNEKLFF.

The table lists this clonotype with a few counts. The CDR3: CASSYSRVGELFF. The CDR3 DNA sequence: TGTGCCAGCAGTTACTCGAGGGTCGGGGAGCTGTTTTTT. V and J are TRBV6-6 and TRBJ2-2; possibly TRBD2 for D (5 bases). Germline lookup yields CDR1 MNHNY and CDR2 SVGAGI (reference sequence). This CDR3 is built from 13 residues. V was clipped by 0 bases and J by 7 bases, with 6 bases between them.

At least ten counts were recorded for this clonotype. CDR3 DNA: TGCGCCAGCAGCGGGGACGGGAACACTGAAGCTTTCTTT. The encoded protein is CASSGDGNTEAFF. The chain couples TRBV5-1 to TRBJ1-1; D possibly corresponds to TRBD1 (5 bases). Trimming removed 4 bases from V and 1 base from J, with 8 bases in between. CDR1 is SGHRS and CDR2 is YFSETQ in the germline V gene. The CDR3 totals 13 residues.

This clonotype was seen many times. The rearrangement links TRBV2 to TRBJ2-2; 8 nucleotides align to TRBD2. V dropped 7 bases and J dropped 9; count of bases not matched to a gene: 10. This CDR3 is built from 14 residues. From germline, CDR1 is SNHLY and CDR2 FYNNEI. CDR3 sequence: CASKGLGDFRELFF. CDR3 DNA sequence: TGTGCCAGCAAGGGACTAGGAGATTTCAGGGAGCTGTTTTTT.

This clonotype was counted only a few times. The CDR3 DNA reads as TGCGCCAGCAGCTTTTCTCATTCGGGACAGGGAGTTAGATGGCCCCAGCATTTT. It specifies CASSFSHSGQGVRWPQHF. The chain carries TRBV5-1 and TRBJ1-5, with 9 bases aligning to TRBD1. The CDR3 length is 18 residues. Germline CDR1 reads SGHRS; CDR2 reads YFSETQ. V shed 2 bases, J shed 9 bases, and the junction held 18 bases outside the gene matches.

Worth noting for this clonotype: This may be a read error, as it is one base from a much larger clone. The V call is TRBV28, the J call TRBJ2-5; TRBD2 agrees at 8 bases. CDR1 and CDR2 from the germline V gene are MDHEN and SYDVKM. The V segment lost 2 bases and the J segment 4 bases; nucleotides outside the gene matches: 6. This CDR3 is built from 15 residues. Here the CDR3 reads CASSLQRGLRETQYF. CDR3 nucleotides: TGTGCCAGCAGTTTACAGCGGGGGCTCCGAGAGACCCAGTACTTC.

This clonotype occurred many times. The CDR3 protein is CASSFPGTGETEAFF. The CDR3 nucleotides read TGTGCCAGTAGTTTCCCCGGGACAGGGGAGACTGAAGCTTTCTTT. This chain links TRBV19 with TRBJ1-1, with 10 bases aligning to TRBD1. J was trimmed by 5 bases and V by 5 bases; bases with no gene match: 8. This CDR3 has 15 residues. Germline V gene data show CDR1 as LNHDA and CDR2 as SQIVND (reference sequence).